These T cell receptor beta chains were read from a single sample in a study of CD4 T cells in relation to SARS-CoV-2 and coronaviruses. Measured with immunoSEQ multiplex PCR; TCRdb has only the in-frame clones, and not every one. The table includes some 40,000 clones, under 85% detected once. Their antigens remain unidentified. The specimen was memory CD4+ T cells from PBMCs, cultured in vitro. The receptors were sampled from an adult with COVID-19. Each CDR3 is given with its conserved first and last residue. Each record gives: CDR3 length, V gene, J gene, CDR3 protein.

>13|TRBV7-2|TRBJ2-5
CASSQQGQETQYF
>13|TRBV6-2/TRBV6-3|TRBJ2-1
CASSYSRLAAQFF
>15|TRBV7-6|TRBJ1-5
CASSLAGNGNQPQHF
>15|TRBV6-5|TRBJ2-7
CASIHRGTGDYEQYF
>13|TRBV7-2|TRBJ2-7
CASSDGQGYEQYF
>19|TRBV28|TRBJ2-1
CASSPPGTSFISSYNEQFF
>15|TRBV3-1/TRBV3-2|TRBJ2-1
CASSLQLAGTNEQFF
>15|TRBV5-1|TRBJ2-1
CASSHGLAGVVEQFF
>14|TRBV15|TRBJ2-1
CATGAGVGYNEQFF
>14|TRBV2|TRBJ2-3
CASILETSTDTQYF
>13|TRBV18|TRBJ2-7
CASSPTTDYEQYF
>14|TRBV19|TRBJ2-1
CASSIVGGYNEQFF
>15|TRBV28|TRBJ2-2
CASSSGTGDTGELFF
>12|TRBV10-3|TRBJ2-1
CAISEGLAEQFF
>19|TRBV24-1|TRBJ2-3
CATSDLWGLAGGLTDTQYF
>14|TRBV11-2|TRBJ2-7
CASSLRTSSYEQYF
>13|TRBV4-2|TRBJ2-1
CASSQSLWDEQFF
>15|TRBV28|TRBJ1-2
CASSPRQYPFYGYTF
>18|TRBV27|TRBJ1-1
CASSLSPGGGSLDTEAFF
>12|TRBV18|TRBJ2-7
CASQDRGHEQYF
>15|TRBV5-1|TRBJ2-7
CASSSLAGISYEQYF
>14|TRBV10-1|TRBJ2-5
CASSESGYQETQYF
>14|TRBV6-1|TRBJ2-7
CASSEWGAAYEQYF
>15|TRBV5-5|TRBJ1-4
CASSLFTATNEKLFF
>14|TRBV3-1/TRBV3-2|TRBJ1-2
CASSQRKGIPRYTF
>13|TRBV5-4|TRBJ2-1
CASSPGNNNEQFF
>16|TRBV6-1|TRBJ1-4
CASSEVPLTTNEKLFF
>14|TRBV3-1/TRBV3-2|TRBJ2-7
CASSQVGQGDEQYF
>15|TRBV7-3|TRBJ2-5
CASSLGLAGDETQYF
>12|TRBV6-6|TRBJ2-7
CASSYSTNAQYF
>13|TRBV24-1|TRBJ2-1
CATSENSYNEQFF
>14|TRBV5-6|TRBJ2-7
CASSLPGEIYEQYF
>14|TRBV6-1|TRBJ2-7
CASSEARQTYEQYF
>14|TRBV15|TRBJ1-4
CATKGFATNEKLFF
>13|TRBV18|TRBJ1-2
CASSLDRTPLATF
>18|TRBV11-2|TRBJ2-3
CASSLTQGTLRSTDTQYF
>16|TRBV30|TRBJ1-1
CAFLPRPGQINTEAFF
>16|TRBV27|TRBJ2-4
CASSPPGTGGINIQYF
>18|TRBV13|TRBJ2-3
CASSRKPQGLVGTDTQYF
>13|TRBV10-3|TRBJ1-6
CAISEGLHSPLHF
>14|TRBV14|TRBJ2-1
CASSHGGHGNEQFF
>14|TRBV7-3|TRBJ1-6
CASSLGTVNSPLHF
>14|TRBV6-6|TRBJ2-1
CASSKASSYNEQFF